This T cell receptor (beta chain) was sequenced during a study of shared clonotypes between healthy human individuals. Overall study findings and caveats: Measured sharing among donors was expected to vary with sequencing depth.

The authors ran unsorted PBMC replicate PCRs on 250 to 300 ng DNA, tens of thousands of T cell genomes. Authors' data handling: With immunoSEQ giving junction-only sequences and no quality scores, filtering differed. Some clones are missing from TCRdb's copy, which holds only in-frame ones; the method was immunoSEQ multiplex PCR. That table is the source of V, J and clone size, and D and trimming were worked out from the DNA. The repertoire holds about half a million clones, with approximately 78% as singletons. The germline V gene encodes CDR1 MRHNA and CDR2 SNTAGT. CDR3 length: 12 amino acids. V shed 4 bases and J shed 7 bases, with 9 bases lying between them. To note about this clone: Its target is not known.

In unsorted samples, genomic DNA was obtained using around 100 million PBMCs. What was sequenced was PBMCs. The sequence came from a middle-aged woman in good health. Some clones in this sample may be carry-over from other donors' samples. The gene calls are TRBV6-4 and TRBJ2-3; no clear D gene. CDR3 nucleotides: TGTGCCAGCAGTGCAGACTTCTATACGCAGTATTTT. Translated: CASSADFYTQYF.